Shown below are 14 T cell receptor beta chains from a single sample sequenced in a study of T cell changes during pregnancy in multiple sclerosis. Sequencing was performed with immunoSEQ multiplex PCR; in TCRdb, only in-frame clones are kept and a portion is missing. Here the sample spans about 83,000 clones, nearly 95% being singletons. The source was peripheral blood, collected in the second trimester of pregnancy. The source is a female donor with multiple sclerosis, enrolled in a pregnancy study.

The J gene is TRBJ2-2, the V gene TRBV9; 8 nucleotides align to TRBD2. The V segment lost 4 bases and the J segment 5 bases; nucleotides outside the gene matches: 10. Germline assignment: CDR1 SGDLS and CDR2 YYNGEE. This CDR3 spans 16 amino acids. CDR3 sequence: CASSTLASGYTGELFF. The DNA of the CDR3 is TGTGCCAGCAGCACCCTAGCTAGCGGGTATACCGGGGAGCTGTTTTTT. Full variable domain (rest looked up from reference TRBV9 and TRBJ2-2): DSGVTQTPKHLITATGQRVTLRCSPRSGDLSVYWYQQSLDQGLQFLIQYYNGEERAKGNILERFSAQQFPDLHSELNLSSLELGDSALYFCASSTLASGYTGELFFGEGSRLTVL.

The chain uses TRBV10-3 and TRBJ2-5; TRBD2 matches 7 bases. The CDR3 is 16 residues long. The germline V gene encodes CDR1 ENHRY and CDR2 SYGVKD. J lost 1 base, V lost 0 bases, and 5 bases had no gene match. In DNA, the CDR3 is TGTGCCATCAGTGAGTCGGGGAGCGGGATCCAAGAGACCCAGTACTTC. It codes for CAISESGSGIQETQYF.

This chain uses TRBV29-1 with TRBJ1-1, with TRBD1 matching 11 bases. V was pared by 4 bases and J by 1 base, with 5 bases of the junction left unmatched. Germline CDR1 reads SQVTM; CDR2 reads ANQGSEA. This CDR3 has 15 residues. In DNA, the CDR3 is TGCAGCGTTGGGACAGGGGGCCGGGGGAACACTGAAGCTTTCTTT. This sequence encodes CSVGTGGRGNTEAFF.

V is TRBV14 and J is TRBJ2-2, with 7 bases matching TRBD2. The J segment lost 5 bases and the V segment lost 3 bases, leaving 9 bases of the junction unmatched. The CDR3 loop spans 16 amino acids. CDR1 and CDR2 (germline): SGHDN, FVKESK. Here the CDR3 DNA reads TGTGCCAGCAGCCAGGCGACGGGAGGCGAAACCGGGGAGCTGTTTTTT. Translated, it gives CASSQATGGETGELFF. Complete variable domain (other parts from reference TRBV14 and TRBJ2-2): EAGVTQFPSHSVIEKGQTVTLRCDPISGHDNLYWYRRVMGKEIKFLLHFVKESKQDESGMPNNRFLAERTGGTYSTLKVQPAELEDSGVYFCASSQATGGETGELFFGEGSRLTVL.

This clone was detected once. The chain uses TRBV21-1 and TRBJ2-5; TRBD1 is the table's D call and was not checked against the DNA. TRBV21-1 is listed as a pseudogene. This CDR3 spans 15 amino acids. The CDR3 reads CASLETGEVLETQYF. CDR3 in DNA: TGTGCCAGTCTAGAGACAGGGGAAGTTTTGGAGACCCAGTACTTC.

The chain recombines TRBV27 with TRBJ1-1, with 9 bases identical to TRBD1. Germline V lookup: CDR1 MNHEY, CDR2 SMNVEV (reference sequence). The CDR3 consists of 15 residues. The V and J ends lost 4 bases and 4 bases, in that order; junction bases with no gene match: 7. The CDR3 is CASSYRGRGATEAFF. CDR3 bases: TGTGCCAGCAGTTACAGGGGGCGCGGGGCCACTGAAGCTTTCTTT.

The chain joins TRBV29-1 to TRBJ2-3, with 8 nucleotides matching TRBD2. Trimming cost V 7 bases and J 2 bases; bases outside gene matches: 5. The length of the CDR3 is 13 residues. The germline V gene encodes CDR1 SQVTM and CDR2 ANQGSEA. The DNA of the CDR3 is TGCAGCGGACGGGGGGGGAACACAGATACGCAGTATTTT. Residues: CSGRGGNTDTQYF.

The chain employs TRBV28 and TRBJ2-7; D is unclear. The germline gives CDR1 MDHEN, CDR2 SYDVKM. This CDR3 has 12 amino acids. Trimming took 6 bases from V and 6 from J, leaving 12 bases between them. The CDR3 DNA reads TGTGCCAGCAGAGTGTCCAGAGGCGAGCAGTACTTC. It encodes CASRVSRGEQYF.

The chain combines TRBV5-1 with TRBJ1-1; D perhaps matches TRBD1 (6 bases). Per the germline V gene, CDR1 is SGHRS and CDR2 is YFSETQ. Trimming pared 4 bases from V and 7 bases from J, leaving 20 bases between. The CDR3 length is 15 residues. As DNA, the CDR3 is TGCGCCAGCAGCACCGGAGACAGGAGCTTTAGTGAAGCTTTCTTT. This sequence encodes CASSTGDRSFSEAFF.

V is TRBV7-8 and J is TRBJ2-7; 7 bases are a match to TRBD1. The CDR3 runs 15 residues. V gave up 5 bases and J gave up 2 bases; unmatched junction bases: 9. Germline V gene sequence: CDR1 SGHVS, CDR2 FQNEAQ. CDR3 sequence reads: CASSLRTGGAYEQYF. The CDR3 coding sequence is TGTGCCAGCAGCCTGCGGACAGGTGGGGCCTACGAGCAGTACTTC.

The chain has TRBV5-1 and TRBJ1-1; 7 positions agree with TRBD1. CDR3 size: 13 residues. The germline gives CDR1 SGHRS, CDR2 YFSETQ. Trimming cost V 0 bases and J 8 bases; bases outside gene matches: 4. The DNA of the CDR3 is TGCGCCAGCAGCTTGGCCAGGGGGAGGGAAGCTTTCTTT. Residues: CASSLARGREAFF.

The chain carries TRBV10-3 and TRBJ2-2, with D perhaps matching TRBD1 (6 bases). The CDR3 loop spans 14 amino acids. CDR1 ENHRY and CDR2 SYGVKD come from the germline V gene. Trimming pared 3 bases from V and 5 bases from J, leaving 10 bases between. CDR3 residues: CAISESQGTGELFF. DNA of the CDR3: TGTGCCATCAGTGAATCCCAGGGGACCGGGGAGCTGTTTTTT.

The rearrangement uses TRBV6-5 and TRBJ1-1; D might be TRBD1 (5 bases). This CDR3 spans 14 amino acids. The germline V and J ends were trimmed by 6 bases and 1 base, with 12 bases remaining between them. CDR1 is MNHEY and CDR2 is SVGAGI in the germline V gene. The CDR3 here is CASRLTVRNTEAFF. DNA for the CDR3: TGTGCCAGCAGACTGACAGTAAGGAACACTGAAGCTTTCTTT.

As for this clone: The junction does not match germline at one end; this may be a read error. The V and J genes are TRBV20-1 and TRBJ1-5; 10 positions agree with TRBD1. This CDR3 has 9 residues. The germline gives CDR1 DFQATT, CDR2 SNEGSKA (reference sequence). CDR3: CSAPGTGVF. The CDR3 DNA reads as TGCAGTGCCCCCGGGACAGGGGTGTTC.